The 6 T cell receptor beta chains below come from one sample, sequenced in a study of graft-versus-host responses after intestinal transplantation. Sequencing was performed with immunoSEQ multiplex PCR; in TCRdb, only in-frame clones are kept and a portion is missing. The profile shows 90,000 to 100,000 clones, roughly 86% of them singletons. Specimen: PBMCs, collected 255 days after intestinal transplant. The receptor set was obtained from a human patient who received an intestinal transplant, so some T cells may come from the graft donor.

The rearrangement links TRBV28 to TRBJ2-4; 8 positions match TRBD2. V lost 4 bases, J lost 7 bases, and 0 bases stayed unmatched. The CDR3 is 12 residues long. Germline-derived CDR1 and CDR2 are MDHEN and SYDVKM. For the CDR3, the DNA is TGTGCCAGCAGTTCGGGGGGGAACATTCAGTACTTC. This gives the protein CASSSGGNIQYF.

This chain links TRBV2 with TRBJ2-3; no clear D gene. Trimming stripped 3 bases from V and 9 bases from J, with 13 bases between. The CDR3 length is 13 residues. CDR1 SNHLY and CDR2 FYNNEI come from the germline V gene. The CDR3 nucleotides read TGTGCCAGCAGTGACGACCTGTACTCAACGCAGTATTTT. This sequence encodes CASSDDLYSTQYF.

The count of this clone is one. The chain links TRBV5-4 to TRBJ2-4; no clear D gene. The CDR3 covers 16 residues. Germline V CDR1 and CDR2: SGHNT, YYREEE (reference sequence). Trimming took 4 bases from V and 0 from J, leaving 14 bases between them. The CDR3 loop is CASSTWRDLAKNIQYF. CDR3 DNA: TGTGCCAGCAGCACTTGGAGAGACCTAGCCAAAAACATTCAGTACTTC.

There are a few counts of this clone. The rearrangement joins TRBV7-6 to TRBJ2-7, with D possibly being TRBD1 (7 bases). The CDR3 contains 16 residues. The germline gives CDR1 SGHVS, CDR2 FNYEAQ. V was shortened by 6 bases and J by 6 bases, with 24 bases between the two germline ends. This CDR3 reads CASSQGGPSGSGEQYF. DNA for the CDR3: TGTGCCAGCAGTCAAGGGGGCCCAAGCGGGTCAGGCGAGCAGTACTTC.

This sequence joins TRBV19 and TRBJ1-2; no reliable D call. The germline V gene encodes CDR1 LNHDA and CDR2 SQIVND (reference sequence). The CDR3 runs 13 residues. Trimming took 4 bases from V and 9 from J, leaving 15 bases between them. The CDR3 is CASSNSDSHSYTF. The CDR3 region has the DNA TGTGCCAGTAGTAACTCTGACTCCCATAGCTACACCTTC.

This clone has only one observation. This chain uses TRBV2 with TRBJ2-2; possibly TRBD1 for D (5 bases). The germline V gene has CDR1 SNHLY and CDR2 FYNNEI. This CDR3 region has 19 residues. The ends were cut back, 5 bases at V and 1 base at J, with 23 bases in the middle. This chain's CDR3 is CASSPRSGPGIGNTGELFF. The CDR3 DNA reads TGTGCCAGCAGTCCTCGGTCAGGGCCAGGGATAGGGAACACCGGGGAGCTGTTTTTT.